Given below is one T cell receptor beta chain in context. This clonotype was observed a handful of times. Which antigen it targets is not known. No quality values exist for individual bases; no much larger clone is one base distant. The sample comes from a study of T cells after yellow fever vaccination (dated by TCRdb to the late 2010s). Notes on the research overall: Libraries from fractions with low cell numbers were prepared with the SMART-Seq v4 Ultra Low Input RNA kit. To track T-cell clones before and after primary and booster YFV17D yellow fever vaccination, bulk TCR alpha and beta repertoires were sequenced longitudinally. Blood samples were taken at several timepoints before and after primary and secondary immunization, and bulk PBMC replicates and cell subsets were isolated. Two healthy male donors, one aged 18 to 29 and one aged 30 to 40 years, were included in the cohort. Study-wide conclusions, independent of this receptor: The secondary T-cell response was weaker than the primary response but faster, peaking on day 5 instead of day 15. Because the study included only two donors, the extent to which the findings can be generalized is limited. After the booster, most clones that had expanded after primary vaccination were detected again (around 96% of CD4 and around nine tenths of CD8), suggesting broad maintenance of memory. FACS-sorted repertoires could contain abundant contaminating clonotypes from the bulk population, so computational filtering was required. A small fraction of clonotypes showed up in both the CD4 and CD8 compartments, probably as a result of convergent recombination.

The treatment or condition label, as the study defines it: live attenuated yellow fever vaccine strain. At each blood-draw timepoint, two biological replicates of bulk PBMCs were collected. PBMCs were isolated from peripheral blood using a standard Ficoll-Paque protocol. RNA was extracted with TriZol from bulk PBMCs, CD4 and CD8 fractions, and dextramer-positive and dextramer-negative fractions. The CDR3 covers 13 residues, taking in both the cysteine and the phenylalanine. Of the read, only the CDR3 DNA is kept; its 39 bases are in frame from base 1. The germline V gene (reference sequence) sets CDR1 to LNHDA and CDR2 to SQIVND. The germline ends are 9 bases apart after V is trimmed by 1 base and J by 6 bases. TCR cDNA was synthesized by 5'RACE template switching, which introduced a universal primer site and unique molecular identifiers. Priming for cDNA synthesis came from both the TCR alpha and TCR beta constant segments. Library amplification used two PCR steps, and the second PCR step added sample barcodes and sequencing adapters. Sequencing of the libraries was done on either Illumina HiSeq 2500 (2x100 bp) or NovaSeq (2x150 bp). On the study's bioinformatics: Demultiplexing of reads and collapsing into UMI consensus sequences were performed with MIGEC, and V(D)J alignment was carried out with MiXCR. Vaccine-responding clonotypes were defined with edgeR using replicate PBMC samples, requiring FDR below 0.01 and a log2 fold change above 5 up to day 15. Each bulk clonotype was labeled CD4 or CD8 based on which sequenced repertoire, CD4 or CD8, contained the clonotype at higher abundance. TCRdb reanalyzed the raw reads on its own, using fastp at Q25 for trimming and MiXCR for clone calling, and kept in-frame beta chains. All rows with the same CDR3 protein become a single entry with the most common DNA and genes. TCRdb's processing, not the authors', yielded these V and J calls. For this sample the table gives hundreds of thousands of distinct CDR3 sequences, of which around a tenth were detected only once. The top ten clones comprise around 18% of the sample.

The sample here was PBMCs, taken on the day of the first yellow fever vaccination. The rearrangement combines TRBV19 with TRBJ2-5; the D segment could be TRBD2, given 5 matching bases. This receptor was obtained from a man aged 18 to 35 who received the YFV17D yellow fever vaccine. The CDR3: CASSIGSGKTQYF. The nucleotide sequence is TGTGCCAGTAGTATAGGATCCGGGAAGACCCAGTACTTC.